The 30 T cell receptor beta chains below come from one sample, sequenced in a study of shared clonotypes between healthy human individuals. Cells designated naive CD8 were CD45RO-negative and were positively selected for CCR7, with terminally differentiated effector memory CD45RA+ cells excluded. Profiled with immunoSEQ multiplex PCR; TCRdb holds only in-frame clones, not every one. The profile shows around 2,000,000 clones, about 95% of them singletons. Specimen: naive CD8+ T cells sorted from blood. The receptors were gathered from a man aged 18 to 29 in good health.

In nucleotides, the CDR3 is TGTGCCATCCCCTGGCTAGCGGGGGGAAGCTCCTACAATGAGCAGTTCTTC. As protein: CAIPWLAGGSSYNEQFF. The chain has TRBV2 and TRBJ2-1; 11 bases agree with TRBD2. This CDR3 is 17 amino acids long. Germline V gives CDR1 SNHLY, CDR2 FYNNEI. Trimming at V came to 10 bases and at J to 0 bases, leaving 11 bases not matched to a gene. The variable domain in full, completed from reference TRBV2 and TRBJ2-1, reads EPEVTQTPSHQVTQMGQEVILRCVPISNHLYFYWYRQILGQKVEFLVSFYNNEISEKSEIFDDQFSVERPDGSNFTLKIRSTKLEDSAMYFCAIPWLAGGSSYNEQFFGPGTRLTVL.

The chain uses TRBV5-1 and TRBJ2-2, with a weak D call TRBD2 (5 bases). The CDR3 is made up of 16 amino acids. Germline values: CDR1 SGHRS, CDR2 YFSETQ. V was clipped by 1 base and J by 1 base, with 11 bases between them. The CDR3 coding sequence is TGCGCCAGCAGCTTGAGCGGAGTATGGAACACCGGGGAGCTGTTTTTT. This gives the protein CASSLSGVWNTGELFF.

J is TRBJ2-7 and V is TRBV7-9; unclear D gene. The V gene's germline CDR1 is SEHNR and CDR2 FQNEAQ (reference sequence). The CDR3 contains 13 residues. V was clipped by 1 base and J by 3 bases, with 7 bases between them. The CDR3, as DNA: TGTGCCAGCAGCTTAGGCGTAGACTACGAGCAGTACTTC. Translating gives CASSLGVDYEQYF.

The chain joins TRBV13 to TRBJ2-5; tentative D call: TRBD2 (6 bases). CDR3 length: 14 amino acids. Trimming took off 5 bases at V and 7 bases at J, with 17 bases between the two ends. Germline V gene sequence: CDR1 PRHDT, CDR2 FYEKMQ (reference sequence). This chain's CDR3 is CASSEVGGRPTQYF. The CDR3 nucleotides read TGTGCCAGCAGCGAGGTAGGAGGGCGCCCGACCCAGTACTTC.

With respect to this clone: Distinct nucleotide sequences in the sample also encode this CDR3. The chain combines TRBV28 with TRBJ2-7; unclear D gene. CDR3 size: 13 residues. Looked up from germline, CDR1 is MDHEN and CDR2 is SYDVKM. Trimming took 3 bases from V and 2 from J, leaving 8 bases between them. The CDR3 coding sequence is TGTGCCAGCAGTTTCCGCTTGACCTACGAGCAGTACTTC. The encoded protein is CASSFRLTYEQYF.

This chain uses TRBV27 with TRBJ2-7; weak D call: TRBD2 (5 bases). The CDR3 is made up of 16 amino acids. V was shortened by 3 bases and J by 1 base, with 16 bases between the two germline ends. The germline V gene has CDR1 MNHEY and CDR2 SMNVEV (reference sequence). DNA for the CDR3: TGTGCCAGCAGTTTCTCCGGGCAGACTAATTCCTACGAGCAGTACTTC. Its translation is CASSFSGQTNSYEQYF.

The chain employs TRBV7-9 and TRBJ2-1, with a tentative D call TRBD1 (5 bases). The length of the CDR3 is 16 residues. Germline CDR1 SEHNR, CDR2 FQNEAQ (reference sequence). The ends were cut back, 5 bases at V and 8 bases at J, with 22 bases in the middle. The CDR3 DNA follows: TGTGCCAGCAGCGAAGAGACAGCTTATTTAAATGATGAGCAGTTCTTC. Translated: CASSEETAYLNDEQFF.

The rearrangement joins TRBV28 to TRBJ2-7, with a possible D match to TRBD2 (6 bases). With 11 bases removed from V and 3 bases from J, the gap between germline ends came to 17 bases. Germline V gene lookup returns CDR1 MDHEN and CDR2 SYDVKM. The CDR3 sequence is 13 residues long. This CDR3 reads CAAAEGFSYEQYF. The CDR3 nucleotides read TGTGCCGCCGCGGAGGGTTTTAGCTACGAGCAGTACTTC.

The rearrangement links TRBV21-1 to TRBJ1-5. TRBV21-1 is designated a pseudogene. The CDR3 loop spans 19 amino acids. The CDR3 is CASRLSSGGGDSGSQPQHF. DNA of the CDR3: TGTGCCAGCAGACTTAGCAGTGGAGGGGGGGACTCGGGTTCCCAGCCCCAGCATTTT.

The gene calls are TRBV7-9 and TRBJ2-5; D call uncertain. The germline V gene encodes CDR1 SEHNR and CDR2 FQNEAQ (reference sequence). The CDR3 is 13 amino acids. Trimming took 0 bases from V and 5 from J, leaving 7 bases between them. The CDR3 DNA is TGTGCCAGCAGCTTAGCGCCTACGGAGACCCAGTACTTC. Amino acid sequence: CASSLAPTETQYF.

The chain is built from TRBV5-6 and TRBJ1-1, with D perhaps matching TRBD1 (5 bases). Trimming stripped 2 bases from V and 4 bases from J, with 12 bases between. The germline V gene encodes CDR1 SGHDT and CDR2 YYEEEE. The CDR3 covers 14 residues. The CDR3 sequence: CASSFFGGTTEAFF. In DNA form, the CDR3 reads TGTGCCAGCAGCTTTTTCGGGGGGACCACTGAAGCTTTCTTT. The variable domain in full, with the rest retrieved from reference TRBV5-6 and TRBJ1-1, is DAGVTQSPTHLIKTRGQQVTLRCSPKSGHDTVSWYQQALGQGPQFIFQYYEEEERQRGNFPDRFSGHQFPNYSSELNVNALLLGDSALYLCASSFFGGTTEAFFGQGTRLTVV.

This chain links TRBV4-3 with TRBJ2-7, with 14 bases lining up with TRBD2. The J segment lost 5 bases and the V segment lost 0 bases, leaving 6 bases of the junction unmatched. Germline assignment: CDR1 LGHNA and CDR2 YSLEER. The CDR3 has 17 residues. The CDR3 coding sequence is TGCGCCAGCAGCCAAGACCCGGGACTAGCGGGAGTTAACGAGCAGTACTTC. This encodes CASSQDPGLAGVNEQYF.

The V call is TRBV2, the J call TRBJ2-1, with a tentative D call TRBD2 (6 bases). The CDR3 is made up of 15 amino acids. Germline V gene data show CDR1 as SNHLY and CDR2 as FYNNEI. V lost 8 bases to trimming and J lost 0 bases, with 14 bases between them. The CDR3 nucleotides are TGTGCCAGCCGGGACTTGTCGATCTCCTACAATGAGCAGTTCTTC. Amino acid sequence: CASRDLSISYNEQFF.

A note on this clone: Other DNA sequences within the sample encode an identical CDR3. The V gene is TRBV30, the J gene TRBJ2-7, with 9 bases fitting TRBD1. This CDR3 contains 14 residues. The germline V gene encodes CDR1 GTSNPN and CDR2 SVGIG (reference sequence). With V trimmed by 0 bases and J by 1 base, 1 base remained unmatched. CDR3 nucleotide sequence: TGTGCCTGGAGTGTAGGGACAGGGTCCTACGAGCAGTACTTC. Translating it yields CAWSVGTGSYEQYF.

The rearrangement joins TRBV6-5 to TRBJ1-2; D remains unclear. The CDR3 has 13 amino acids. Trimming removed 5 bases at V and 7 bases at J, with 14 bases between. Germline V gene lookup returns CDR1 MNHEY and CDR2 SVGAGI. The CDR3 region has the DNA TGTGCCAGCAGTCCACAAGGTGGGGTTGGCTACACCTTC. As protein: CASSPQGGVGYTF.

The CDR3 DNA is TGTGCCACTCGGGAAGTGGGAGCAGATACGCAGTATTTT. Translating gives CATREVGADTQYF. The chain uses TRBV19 and TRBJ2-3, with D possibly TRBD2 on 5 matching bases. This CDR3 contains 13 residues. The ends were cut back, 10 bases at V and 4 bases at J, with 15 bases in the middle. The V gene's germline CDR1 is LNHDA and CDR2 SQIVND (reference sequence).

The V call is TRBV7-9, the J call TRBJ2-5, with D uncertain. This CDR3 comprises 15 residues. Germline V gene lookup returns CDR1 SEHNR and CDR2 FQNEAQ (reference sequence). V was trimmed by 1 base and J by 1 base, leaving 10 bases between them. CDR3 coding DNA: TGTGCCAGCAGCTTAGTAGGAGCGACCCAAGAGACCCAGTACTTC. It yields the protein CASSLVGATQETQYF. Based on the CDR3 plus reference TRBV7-9 and TRBJ2-5, the full variable domain is DTGVSQNPRHKITKRGQNVTFRCDPISEHNRLYWYRQTLGQGPEFLTYFQNEAQLEKSRLLSDRFSAERPKGSFSTLEIQRTEQGDSAMYLCASSLVGATQETQYFGPGTRLLVL.

The chain is built from TRBV7-3 and TRBJ1-1; no clear D. The germline gives CDR1 SGHTA, CDR2 FQGTGA. The CDR3 runs to 13 residues. V was clipped by 8 bases and J by 4 bases, with 14 bases between them. Written as DNA, the CDR3 is TGTGCCAGCTCACTGACCTATGGCACTGAAGCTTTCTTT. It is translated as CASSLTYGTEAFF. The complete variable domain, with remaining parts taken from reference TRBV7-3 and TRBJ1-1, reads GAGVSQTPSNKVTEKGKYVELRCDPISGHTALYWYRQSLGQGPEFLIYFQGTGAADDSGLPNDRFFAVRPEGSVSTLKIQRTERGDSAVYLCASSLTYGTEAFFGQGTRLTVV.

The chain has TRBV9 and TRBJ1-1; D gene unclear. With 4 bases removed from V and 0 bases from J, the gap between germline ends came to 16 bases. The CDR3 has 16 residues. Germline V gene sequence: CDR1 SGDLS, CDR2 YYNGEE. The CDR3 region is CASSPPGGGLNTEAFF. In nucleotides, the CDR3 is TGTGCCAGCAGCCCCCCTGGTGGCGGATTGAACACTGAAGCTTTCTTT.

The chain couples TRBV9 to TRBJ2-5; D is possibly TRBD1 (5 bases). CDR3 size: 15 residues. V gave up 0 bases and J gave up 3 bases, with 12 bases separating them. The germline CDR1 and CDR2 sequences are SGDLS and YYNGEE. The CDR3 here is CASSVEGRTKETQYF. CDR3 nucleotide sequence: TGTGCCAGCAGCGTAGAGGGGCGGACCAAAGAGACCCAGTACTTC.

The chain joins TRBV28 to TRBJ2-3, with D unclear. CDR3 size: 13 residues. The V end was cut by 6 bases, the J end by 0 bases, with 7 bases between. Germline CDR1 and CDR2: MDHEN and SYDVKM. The CDR3, as DNA: TGTGCCAGCAGCCCAGTTAGCACAGATACGCAGTATTTT. Amino acids: CASSPVSTDTQYF.

This clone was seen only once. CDR3 sequence (DNA): TGTGCCAGCAGTTGGACTAGCGGCCCTACCGGGGAGCTGTTTTTT. This encodes CASSWTSGPTGELFF. The chain uses TRBV6-6 and TRBJ2-2; 10 bases line up with TRBD2. Germline assignment: CDR1 MNHNY and CDR2 SVGAGI (reference sequence). The CDR3 covers 15 residues. V gave up 4 bases and J gave up 5 bases; unmatched junction bases: 4.

The CDR3 spells CASSVRSGRNSYEQYF. The CDR3 nucleotides are TGTGCCAGCAGCGTAAGAAGCGGGAGGAACTCCTACGAGCAGTACTTC. The chain carries TRBV7-2 and TRBJ2-7, with 9 nucleotides matching TRBD2. The length of the CDR3 is 16 residues. Germline CDR1 reads SGHTA; CDR2 reads FQGNSA. Trimming removed 5 bases from V and 0 bases from J; junction bases left unmatched: 8.

The chain employs TRBV28 and TRBJ1-4; possibly TRBD1 for D (6 bases). The V end was cut by 5 bases, the J end by 7 bases, with 17 bases between. Germline CDR1 MDHEN, CDR2 SYDVKM. The CDR3 sequence is 15 residues long. CDR3 sequence reads: CASSPLWGAGEKLFF. In DNA, the CDR3 is TGTGCCAGCAGTCCCTTATGGGGGGCTGGTGAAAAACTGTTTTTT.

V gene TRBV7-9 combines with J gene TRBJ2-7; TRBD1 might be the D (6 bases). The CDR3 has 14 amino acids. The germline V gene has CDR1 SEHNR and CDR2 FQNEAQ (reference sequence). V gave up 4 bases and J gave up 5 bases, with 15 bases separating them. The CDR3 here is CASSSRQAEDEQYF. CDR3 nucleotides: TGTGCCAGCAGCTCCCGACAGGCTGAAGACGAGCAGTACTTC.

The chain is built from TRBV7-6 and TRBJ1-5; D is ambiguous. The germline V gene encodes CDR1 SGHVS and CDR2 FNYEAQ. The CDR3 runs 13 residues. V dropped 2 bases and J dropped 3 bases, with 5 bases sitting between them. For the CDR3, the DNA is TGTGCCAGCAGCTTATCTCCCAATCAGCCCCAGCATTTT. It specifies CASSLSPNQPQHF.

The chain recombines TRBV6-5 with TRBJ2-1; the match to TRBD2 covers 7 bases. This CDR3 has 16 residues. The germline V gene encodes CDR1 MNHEY and CDR2 SVGAGI. Losses at the gene ends were 4 bases for V and 0 bases for J; bases not matched to a gene: 6. CDR3 bases: TGTGCCAGCAGTTCGGACGGCGGGGGCTCCTACAATGAGCAGTTCTTC. Translation: CASSSDGGGSYNEQFF.

V is TRBV7-9 and J is TRBJ2-2; D gene unclear. Trimming stripped 5 bases from V and 7 bases from J, with 8 bases between. The CDR3 loop spans 12 amino acids. CDR1 and CDR2 from the germline V gene are SEHNR and FQNEAQ (reference sequence). The CDR3 coding sequence is TGTGCCAGCAGCATCTCGGGCGGGGAGCTGTTTTTT. It codes for CASSISGGELFF.

To note about this clone: Other DNA variants within this sample encode the same CDR3. The rearrangement joins TRBV2 to TRBJ2-7; no clear D gene. The CDR3 sequence is 12 residues long. Deletions cut 3 bases from V and 1 base from J, with 4 bases between. The germline V gene encodes CDR1 SNHLY and CDR2 FYNNEI. CDR3 sequence: CASSDLSYEQYF. The DNA for the CDR3 is TGTGCCAGCAGTGACCTTTCCTACGAGCAGTACTTC.

The chain couples TRBV7-2 to TRBJ2-7; 8 bases are a match to TRBD2. Germline V gives CDR1 SGHTA, CDR2 FQGNSA. This CDR3 has 15 amino acids. V lost 5 bases to trimming and J lost 4 bases; unmatched junction nucleotides: 10. The CDR3 DNA is TGTGCCAGCAGCGCGCGGGGGGACTCCGGGTACGAGCAGTACTTC. This encodes CASSARGDSGYEQYF.